The 21 T cell receptor beta chains in this list originate from one sample, sequenced in a study of shared T cell receptors in the human thymus. TCRdb keeps only in-frame clones here, not all; method: immunoSEQ multiplex PCR. The table shows 65,000 to 70,000 clones, with about 95% occurring only once. The sequencing input was thymocytes. The origin of the receptors is a human donor.

The chain links TRBV6-1 to TRBJ2-5; tentative D call: TRBD2 (5 bases). V dropped 8 bases and J dropped 4 bases, with 11 bases sitting between them. There are 12 residues in the CDR3. Germline V CDR1 and CDR2: MNHNS, SASEGT. The CDR3 spells CASWAGSETQYF. CDR3 nucleotides: TGTGCCAGCTGGGCGGGTTCAGAGACCCAGTACTTC.

The V call is TRBV9, the J call TRBJ2-2, with a weak D call TRBD2 (5 bases). Germline-derived CDR1 and CDR2 are SGDLS and YYNGEE. Trimming took 5 bases from V and 0 from J, leaving 5 bases between them. The CDR3 extends over 13 amino acids. The CDR3 loop is CASRTTNTGELFF. As DNA, the CDR3 is TGTGCCAGCAGGACTACGAACACCGGGGAGCTGTTTTTT.

A remark on this clone: A read error may account for a junction end that differs from germline. The chain links TRBV7-2 to TRBJ2-7, with a possible D match to TRBD1 (5 bases). Germline CDR1 is SGHTA and CDR2 is FQGNSA. The CDR3 runs to 13 residues. The CDR3 nucleotides read TGTGCCAGCAGCTTAAATTACAGGCACGAACAGTACTTC. Protein: CASSLNYRHEQYF.

The gene calls are TRBV7-6 and TRBJ2-2; 11 positions agree with TRBD2. V was pared by 4 bases and J by 1 base, with 5 bases of the junction left unmatched. Looked up from germline, CDR1 is SGHVS and CDR2 is FNYEAQ. CDR3 size: 17 residues. CDR3 protein: CASSSRTSGRNTGELFF. In DNA form, the CDR3 reads TGTGCCAGCAGCTCTCGGACTAGCGGGCGGAACACCGGGGAGCTGTTTTTT. Variable domain in full (rest from reference TRBV7-6 and TRBJ2-2): GAGVSQSPRYKVTKRGQDVALRCDPISGHVSLYWYRQALGQGPEFLTYFNYEAQQDKSGLPNDRFSAERPEGSISTLTIQRTEQRDSAMYRCASSSRTSGRNTGELFFGEGSRLTVL.

This chain links TRBV20-1 with TRBJ1-2; D unresolved. Germline CDR1 and CDR2: DFQATT and SNEGSKA (reference sequence). The CDR3 spans 10 residues. CDR3 loop: CRPANYGYTF. DNA of the CDR3: TGCAGACCGGCTAACTATGGCTACACCTTC.

About this clone itself: Other DNA sequences from this sample encode an identical CDR3 as well. The chain combines TRBV18 with TRBJ2-7, with D tentatively TRBD1 (5 bases). V lost 3 bases, J lost 0 bases, and 12 bases lay in between. Germline V gene data show CDR1 as KGHSH and CDR2 as LQKENI. This CDR3 spans 15 amino acids. This chain's CDR3 is CASSPKATVSYEQYF. CDR3 bases: TGTGCCAGCTCACCGAAGGCGACAGTCTCCTACGAGCAGTACTTC.

This clone was observed a handful of times. V and J are TRBV27 and TRBJ1-6, with 7 bases fitting TRBD1. The CDR3 spans 14 residues. Looked up from germline, CDR1 is MNHEY and CDR2 is SMNVEV (reference sequence). Trimming cost V 5 bases and J 6 bases; bases outside gene matches: 4. The CDR3 sequence is CASSLQGSNSPLHF. As DNA, the CDR3 is TGTGCCAGCAGTCTACAGGGGAGTAATTCACCCCTCCACTTT.

This chain connects TRBV11-2 to TRBJ2-7, with TRBD1 matching 8 bases. Germline-derived CDR1 and CDR2 are SGHAT and FQNNGV. J lost 7 bases, V lost 5 bases, and 13 bases had no gene match. This CDR3 comprises 15 residues. Here the CDR3 reads CASSTPGQVYGEQYF. DNA of the CDR3: TGTGCCAGCAGCACACCGGGACAGGTTTATGGGGAGCAGTACTTC.

J is TRBJ2-5 and V is TRBV5-1, with 7 bases identical to TRBD1. The CDR3 is 16 amino acids. The V and J ends lost 4 bases and 1 base, in that order; junction bases with no gene match: 10. Germline V lookup: CDR1 SGHRS, CDR2 YFSETQ. The CDR3, as DNA: TGCGCCAGCAGCCCACGACCCGGGACAGTCCAAGAGACCCAGTACTTC. Protein sequence: CASSPRPGTVQETQYF.

V and J are TRBV7-2 and TRBJ1-2, with D unresolved. The V and J ends lost 3 bases and 6 bases respectively, with 11 bases between them. Germline CDR1 is SGHTA and CDR2 is FQGNSA. CDR3 length equals 13 residues. CDR3 nucleotide sequence: TGTGCCAGCAGCTTTAGGCGGAGTCATGGCTACACCTTC. Its protein is CASSFRRSHGYTF.

The rearrangement links TRBV10-2 to TRBJ1-5, with D uncertain. V lost 5 bases and J 5 bases, leaving 16 bases between the germline ends. Germline-derived CDR1 and CDR2 are WSHSY and SAAADI. This CDR3 comprises 15 residues. CDR3 DNA: TGCGCCAGCAGTAGCGAGGTTACCCCCGATCAGCCCCAGCATTTT. It encodes CASSSEVTPDQPQHF.

A single count supports this clone. The chain is built from TRBV9 and TRBJ1-1, with a weak D call TRBD1 (6 bases). V lost 0 bases and J lost 11, with 11 bases in between. Germline CDR1 SGDLS, CDR2 YYNGEE. CDR3 length: 12 residues. CDR3 in DNA: TGTGCCAGCAGCGTAGTAGGGGGGGCGGCTTTCTTT. This gives the protein CASSVVGGAAFF.

The rearrangement joins TRBV12-5 to TRBJ1-1; TRBD1 is a possible D gene (5 bases). The germline CDR1 and CDR2 sequences are LGHNT and FRNRAP. This CDR3 contains 15 residues. Trimming took off 0 bases at V and 1 base at J, with 9 bases between the two ends. In DNA form, the CDR3 reads TGTGCTAGTGGTTTGGTAGGGCAGGGGAACACTGAAGCTTTCTTT. It is translated as CASGLVGQGNTEAFF.

This chain uses TRBV15 with TRBJ1-5, with D unresolved. This CDR3 is 15 amino acids long. Looked up from germline, CDR1 is LNHNV and CDR2 is YYDKDF (reference sequence). V lost 7 bases and J 0 bases, leaving 13 bases between the germline ends. The CDR3 DNA follows: TGTGCCACCAACAACCCAGGATATAGCAATCAGCCCCAGCATTTT. Translation gives CATNNPGYSNQPQHF.

The rearrangement joins TRBV4-1 to TRBJ2-7, with D possibly matching TRBD1 (7 bases). With 4 bases removed from V and 0 bases from J, the gap between germline ends came to 16 bases. Germline loops: CDR1 MGHRA, CDR2 YSYEKL. The CDR3 loop spans 16 amino acids. CDR3 region: CASSLMTGRISYEQYF. The CDR3 DNA is TGCGCCAGCAGCCTTATGACAGGGAGGATCTCCTACGAGCAGTACTTC.

The chain employs TRBV29-1 and TRBJ2-1; unclear D gene. The CDR3 is 12 residues long. V shed 5 bases and J shed 5 bases, with 10 bases lying between them. The germline V gene has CDR1 SQVTM and CDR2 ANQGSEA. The CDR3, as DNA: TGCAGCGTTCCCCAAGTAAACAATGAGCAGTTCTTC. This translates into CSVPQVNNEQFF.

The chain links TRBV7-9 to TRBJ2-3; TRBD2 matches 8 bases. CDR3 length equals 18 residues. V lost 3 bases to trimming and J lost 5 bases; unmatched junction nucleotides: 16. Germline lookup yields CDR1 SEHNR and CDR2 FQNEAQ (reference sequence). The CDR3 here is CASSFYIPRGGRGDTQYF. CDR3 bases: TGTGCCAGCAGCTTCTATATCCCACGGGGGGGCCGGGGAGATACGCAGTATTTT. The complete variable domain, with remaining parts taken from reference TRBV7-9 and TRBJ2-3, reads DTGVSQNPRHKITKRGQNVTFRCDPISEHNRLYWYRQTLGQGPEFLTYFQNEAQLEKSRLLSDRFSAERPKGSFSTLEIQRTEQGDSAMYLCASSFYIPRGGRGDTQYFGPGTRLTVL.

V and J are TRBV4-1 and TRBJ2-1; TRBD1 matches at 10 bases. CDR1 MGHRA and CDR2 YSYEKL come from the germline V gene. The CDR3 extends over 16 amino acids. After removal of 0 bases from V and 4 bases from J, the junction contained 3 bases not matched to a gene. CDR3 amino acids: CASSQDGTGAYNEQFF. CDR3 DNA sequence: TGCGCCAGCAGCCAAGACGGGACAGGGGCATACAATGAGCAGTTCTTC.

This chain joins TRBV4-3 and TRBJ2-1, with D possibly being TRBD2 (6 bases). Germline assignment: CDR1 LGHNA and CDR2 YSLEER. The length of the CDR3 is 16 residues. V gave up 0 bases and J gave up 0 bases, with 9 bases separating them. CDR3 coding DNA: TGCGCCAGCAGCCAAGATGGTAGCGGCTCCTACAATGAGCAGTTCTTC. This encodes CASSQDGSGSYNEQFF.

V and J are TRBV28 and TRBJ1-4, with D unresolved. The V end was cut by 5 bases, the J end by 0 bases, with 10 bases between. The CDR3 extends over 15 amino acids. Germline lookup yields CDR1 MDHEN and CDR2 SYDVKM. CDR3 in DNA: TGTGCCAGCAGTCGAGCCTTTGCAACTAATGAAAAACTGTTTTTT. This translates into CASSRAFATNEKLFF.

CDR3 nucleotide sequence: TGTGCCAGGGGACAGAGCTATGGCTACACCTTC. Its translation is CARGQSYGYTF. The V call is TRBV7-3, the J call TRBJ1-2; 7 bases align to TRBD1. The V segment lost 9 bases and the J segment 4 bases; nucleotides outside the gene matches: 2. Germline V gene lookup returns CDR1 SGHTA and CDR2 FQGTGA. This CDR3 contains 11 residues.